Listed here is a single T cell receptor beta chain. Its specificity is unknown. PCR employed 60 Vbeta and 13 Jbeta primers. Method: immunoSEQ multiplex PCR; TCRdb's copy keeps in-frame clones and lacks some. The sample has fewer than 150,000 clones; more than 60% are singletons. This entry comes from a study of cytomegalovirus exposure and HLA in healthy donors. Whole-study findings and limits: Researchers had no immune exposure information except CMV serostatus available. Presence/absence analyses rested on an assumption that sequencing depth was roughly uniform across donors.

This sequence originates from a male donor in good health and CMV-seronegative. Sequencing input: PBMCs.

CDR3 in DNA: TGTGCCTTTCAGGGGGTGTATAATTCACCCCTCCACTTT. It encodes CAFQGVYNSPLHF. The chain recombines TRBV30 with TRBJ1-6, with 7 bases fitting TRBD1. CDR1 is GTSNPN and CDR2 is SVGIG in the germline V gene (reference sequence). The length of the CDR3 is 13 residues. With 7 bases clipped from V and 4 bases from J, the junction kept 4 bases outside the gene matches.